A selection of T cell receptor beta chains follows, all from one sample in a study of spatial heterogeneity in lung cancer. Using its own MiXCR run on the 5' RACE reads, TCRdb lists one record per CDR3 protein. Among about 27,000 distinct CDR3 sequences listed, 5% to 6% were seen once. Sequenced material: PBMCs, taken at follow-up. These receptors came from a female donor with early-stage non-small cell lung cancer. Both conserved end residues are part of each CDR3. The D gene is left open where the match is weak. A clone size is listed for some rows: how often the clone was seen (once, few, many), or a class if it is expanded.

CDR3aa: CASSVVGGGSYNEQFF
CDR3nt: TGTGCCAGCAGCGTAGTGGGGGGCGGCTCCTACAATGAGCAGTTCTTC
j_gene: TRBJ2-1
abundance: many
d_gene: -
v_gene: TRBV9

CDR3aa: CASSPYRGYEQYF
CDR3nt: TGTGCCAGCAGCCCCTATAGGGGGTACGAGCAGTACTTC
j_gene: TRBJ2-7
abundance: many
d_gene: -
v_gene: TRBV16

CDR3aa: CASSHRGDRGETQYF
CDR3nt: TGTGCCAGCAGCCACAGGGGTGATAGAGGAGAGACCCAGTACTTC
j_gene: TRBJ2-5
abundance: -
d_gene: -
v_gene: TRBV14

CDR3aa: CASSQVGGTSAQYF
CDR3nt: TGTGCCAGCAGCCAAGTGGGAGGGACCTCAGCGCAGTACTTC
j_gene: TRBJ2-7
abundance: many
d_gene: TRBD2
v_gene: TRBV14

CDR3aa: CSVQDRGGYEQYF
CDR3nt: TGCAGCGTACAGGACAGGGGAGGCTACGAGCAGTACTTC
j_gene: TRBJ2-7
abundance: -
d_gene: TRBD1
v_gene: TRBV29-1

CDR3aa: CASSLRGTYNEQFF
CDR3nt: TGCGCCAGCAGCTTGCGCGGGACCTACAATGAGCAGTTCTTC
j_gene: TRBJ2-1
abundance: many
d_gene: -
v_gene: TRBV5-1

CDR3aa: CASSVGTSGGQETQYF
CDR3nt: TGTGCCAGCAGCGTAGGGACTAGCGGGGGCCAAGAGACCCAGTACTTC
j_gene: TRBJ2-5
abundance: many
d_gene: TRBD2
v_gene: TRBV9

CDR3aa: CASSSGGSSGSSYNEQFF
CDR3nt: TGTGCCAGCAGTTCCGGAGGATCTAGCGGAAGCTCCTACAATGAGCAGTTCTTC
j_gene: TRBJ2-1
abundance: many
d_gene: TRBD2
v_gene: TRBV6-6

CDR3aa: CASSQEYRELEQYF
CDR3nt: TGCGCCAGCAGCCAAGAGTACCGTGAGTTGGAGCAGTACTTC
j_gene: TRBJ2-7
abundance: many
d_gene: -
v_gene: TRBV4-3

CDR3aa: CASSQGNEQFF
CDR3nt: TGTGCCAGCTCACAGGGCAATGAGCAGTTCTTC
j_gene: TRBJ2-1
abundance: many
d_gene: -
v_gene: TRBV18

CDR3aa: CASSPRQIGSNQPQHF
CDR3nt: TGTGCCAGCTCACCACGACAGATAGGGAGCAATCAGCCCCAGCATTTT
j_gene: TRBJ1-5
abundance: many
d_gene: -
v_gene: TRBV18

CDR3aa: CASISSVYEQYF
CDR3nt: TGTGCCAGCATTTCATCCGTCTACGAGCAGTACTTC
j_gene: TRBJ2-7
abundance: many
d_gene: -
v_gene: TRBV2

CDR3aa: CASSPRGQTGELFF
CDR3nt: TGTGCCAGCAGCCCGCGGGGCCAGACCGGGGAGCTGTTTTTT
j_gene: TRBJ2-2
abundance: many
d_gene: -
v_gene: TRBV9

CDR3aa: CASSRGVYEQYF
CDR3nt: TGTGCCAGCAGCCGTGGGGTCTACGAGCAGTACTTC
j_gene: TRBJ2-7
abundance: -
d_gene: -
v_gene: TRBV7-9

CDR3aa: CASSDLLAGGHNEQFF
CDR3nt: TGTGCCAGCAGTGACTTACTAGCGGGGGGGCACAATGAGCAGTTCTTC
j_gene: TRBJ2-1
abundance: -
d_gene: TRBD2
v_gene: TRBV6-2/TRBV6-3

CDR3aa: CSARHQTGWTEAFF
CDR3nt: TGCAGTGCTAGGCACCAGACAGGTTGGACTGAAGCTTTCTTT
j_gene: TRBJ1-1
abundance: many
d_gene: -
v_gene: TRBV20-1

CDR3aa: CASSQNSALASNEQFF
CDR3nt: TGTGCCAGCAGCCAAAATTCGGCACTAGCCTCCAATGAGCAGTTCTTC
j_gene: TRBJ2-1
abundance: many
d_gene: -
v_gene: TRBV3-1

CDR3aa: CSARAVLAGTNTGELFF
CDR3nt: TGCAGTGCTAGAGCGGTACTAGCGGGTACGAACACCGGGGAGCTGTTTTTT
j_gene: TRBJ2-2
abundance: many
d_gene: TRBD2
v_gene: TRBV20-1

CDR3aa: CASSYDRALEQYF
CDR3nt: TGTGCCAGCAGTTACGACAGGGCCTTGGAGCAGTACTTC
j_gene: TRBJ2-7
abundance: many
d_gene: TRBD1
v_gene: TRBV6-2/TRBV6-3

CDR3aa: CASRLARESPYEQYF
CDR3nt: TGTGCAAGTCGCTTAGCTCGGGAGAGTCCCTACGAGCAGTACTTC
j_gene: TRBJ2-7
abundance: -
d_gene: -
v_gene: TRBV12-2

CDR3aa: CASSLGPEQPQHF
CDR3nt: TGCGCCAGCAGCTTGGGGCCAGAGCAGCCCCAGCATTTT
j_gene: TRBJ1-5
abundance: medium-sized
d_gene: -
v_gene: TRBV5-1

CDR3aa: CASSLGTGDSTF
CDR3nt: TGCGCCAGCAGCTTGGGGACAGGAGACTCCACCTTC
j_gene: TRBJ1-2
abundance: many
d_gene: TRBD1
v_gene: TRBV5-1

CDR3aa: CASRSSGGAEFF
CDR3nt: TGTGCCAGCAGATCTAGCGGGGGGGCCGAGTTCTTC
j_gene: TRBJ2-1
abundance: many
d_gene: TRBD2
v_gene: TRBV5-5

CDR3aa: CASSLSGTPQETQYF
CDR3nt: TGTGCCAGCAGCTTGTCCGGGACACCACAAGAGACCCAGTACTTC
j_gene: TRBJ2-5
abundance: many
d_gene: -
v_gene: TRBV7-2

CDR3aa: CASEVRSERRGYF
CDR3nt: TGTGCCAGCGAAGTTAGGAGCGAGCGGCGGGGGTACTTC
j_gene: TRBJ2-5
abundance: many
d_gene: -
v_gene: TRBV7-9

CDR3aa: CSAAKGSYGYTF
CDR3nt: TGCAGTGCCGCAAAGGGCTCCTATGGCTACACCTTC
j_gene: TRBJ1-2
abundance: many
d_gene: -
v_gene: TRBV20-1